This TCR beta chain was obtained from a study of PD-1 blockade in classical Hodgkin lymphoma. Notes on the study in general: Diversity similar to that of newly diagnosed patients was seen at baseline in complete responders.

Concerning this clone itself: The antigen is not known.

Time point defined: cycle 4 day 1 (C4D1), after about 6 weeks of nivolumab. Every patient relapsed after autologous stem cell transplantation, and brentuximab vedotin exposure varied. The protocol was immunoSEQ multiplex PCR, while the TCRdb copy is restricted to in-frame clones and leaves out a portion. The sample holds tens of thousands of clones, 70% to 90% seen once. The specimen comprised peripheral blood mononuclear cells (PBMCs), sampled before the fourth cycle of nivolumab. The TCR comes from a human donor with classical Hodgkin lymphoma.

The CDR3 bases are TGTGCCACCAGCACTCCGGGACACCAAACTAATGAAAAACTGTTTTTT. This translates into CATSTPGHQTNEKLFF. The chain uses TRBV15 and TRBJ1-4; D may be TRBD1 (6 bases). The germline gives CDR1 LNHNV, CDR2 YYDKDF (reference sequence). Trimming stripped 4 bases from V and 1 base from J, with 13 bases between. CDR3 size: 16 residues. Full variable domain (rest looked up from reference TRBV15 and TRBJ1-4): DAMVIQNPRYQVTQFGKPVTLSCSQTLNHNVMYWYQQKSSQAPKLLFHYYDKDFNNEADTPDNFQSRRPNTSFCFLDIRSPGLGDTAMYLCATSTPGHQTNEKLFFGSGTQLSVL.